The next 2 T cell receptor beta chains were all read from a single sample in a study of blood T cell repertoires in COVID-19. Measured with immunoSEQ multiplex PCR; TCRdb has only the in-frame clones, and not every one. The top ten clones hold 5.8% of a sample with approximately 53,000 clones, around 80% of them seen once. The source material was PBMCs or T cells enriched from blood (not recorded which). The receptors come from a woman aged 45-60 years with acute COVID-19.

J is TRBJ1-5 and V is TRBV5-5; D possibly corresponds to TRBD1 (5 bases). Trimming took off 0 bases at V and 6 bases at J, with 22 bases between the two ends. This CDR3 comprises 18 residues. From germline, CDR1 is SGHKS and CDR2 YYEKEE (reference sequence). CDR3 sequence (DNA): TGTGCCAGCAGCTTGGGCGGCCAGGGAGGGAGGGTCGGTCAGCCCCAGCATTTT. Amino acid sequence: CASSLGGQGGRVGQPQHF.

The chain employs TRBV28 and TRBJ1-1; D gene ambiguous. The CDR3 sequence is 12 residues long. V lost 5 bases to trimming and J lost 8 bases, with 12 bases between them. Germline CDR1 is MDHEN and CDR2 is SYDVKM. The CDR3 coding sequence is TGTGCCAGCAGTGTCGGAAGACTGGAAGCTTTCTTT. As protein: CASSVGRLEAFF.